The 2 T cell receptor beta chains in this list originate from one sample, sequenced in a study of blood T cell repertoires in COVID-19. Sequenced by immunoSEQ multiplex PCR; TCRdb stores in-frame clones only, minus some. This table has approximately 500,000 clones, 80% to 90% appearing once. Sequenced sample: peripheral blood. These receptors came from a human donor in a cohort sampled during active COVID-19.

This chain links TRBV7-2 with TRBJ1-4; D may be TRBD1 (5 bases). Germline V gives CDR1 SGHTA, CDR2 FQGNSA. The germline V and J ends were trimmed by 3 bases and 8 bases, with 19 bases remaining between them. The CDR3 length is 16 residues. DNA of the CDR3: TGTGCCAGCAGCTTTTCATTACGGGGGGGTGAGGAAAAACTGTTTTTT. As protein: CASSFSLRGGEEKLFF.

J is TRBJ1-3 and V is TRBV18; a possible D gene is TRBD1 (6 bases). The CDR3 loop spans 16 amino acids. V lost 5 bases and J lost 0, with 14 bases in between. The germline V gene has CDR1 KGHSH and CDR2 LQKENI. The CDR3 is CASSVGQRISGNTIYF. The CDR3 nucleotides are TGTGCCAGCTCAGTAGGACAGCGGATCTCTGGAAACACCATATATTTT.